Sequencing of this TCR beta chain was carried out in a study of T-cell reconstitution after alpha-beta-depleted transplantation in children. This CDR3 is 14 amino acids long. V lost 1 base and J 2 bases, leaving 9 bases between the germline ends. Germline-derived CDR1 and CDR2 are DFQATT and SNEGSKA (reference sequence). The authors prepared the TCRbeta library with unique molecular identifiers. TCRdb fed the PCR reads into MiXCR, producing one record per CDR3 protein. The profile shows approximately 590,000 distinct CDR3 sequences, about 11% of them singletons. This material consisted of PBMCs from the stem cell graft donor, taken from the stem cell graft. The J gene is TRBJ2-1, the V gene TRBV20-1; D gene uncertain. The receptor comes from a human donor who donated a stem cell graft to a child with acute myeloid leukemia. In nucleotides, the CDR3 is TGCAGTGCTAGAGCCGGGCCGACCTACAATGAGCAGTTCTTC. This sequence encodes CSARAGPTYNEQFF.